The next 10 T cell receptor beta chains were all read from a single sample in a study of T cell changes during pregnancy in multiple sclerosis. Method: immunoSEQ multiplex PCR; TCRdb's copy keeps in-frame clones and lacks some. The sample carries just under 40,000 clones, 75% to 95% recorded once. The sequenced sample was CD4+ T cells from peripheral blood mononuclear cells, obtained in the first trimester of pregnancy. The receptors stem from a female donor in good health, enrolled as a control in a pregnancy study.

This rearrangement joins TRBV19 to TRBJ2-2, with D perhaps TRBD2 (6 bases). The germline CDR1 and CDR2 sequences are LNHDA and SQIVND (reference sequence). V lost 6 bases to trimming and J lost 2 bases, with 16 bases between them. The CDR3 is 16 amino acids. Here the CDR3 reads CASRISPGVNTGELFF. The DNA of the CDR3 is TGTGCCAGTAGGATCAGTCCGGGAGTAAACACCGGGGAGCTGTTTTTT.

The CDR3 reads CASSEGRPTNTGELFF. CDR3 bases: TGTGCCAGCAGTGAGGGGAGGCCGACGAACACCGGGGAGCTGTTTTTT. V and J are TRBV2 and TRBJ2-2; perhaps TRBD2 as D (6 bases). The CDR3 loop spans 16 amino acids. Germline CDR1 reads SNHLY; CDR2 reads FYNNEI. Between the trimmed V and J ends, which lost 3 bases and 0 bases, there was a span of 11 bases.

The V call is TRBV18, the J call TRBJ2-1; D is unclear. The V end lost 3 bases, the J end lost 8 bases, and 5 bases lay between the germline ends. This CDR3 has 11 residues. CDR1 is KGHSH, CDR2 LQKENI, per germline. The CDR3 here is CASSPGYEQFF. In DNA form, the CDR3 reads TGTGCCAGCTCACCGGGCTATGAGCAGTTCTTC.

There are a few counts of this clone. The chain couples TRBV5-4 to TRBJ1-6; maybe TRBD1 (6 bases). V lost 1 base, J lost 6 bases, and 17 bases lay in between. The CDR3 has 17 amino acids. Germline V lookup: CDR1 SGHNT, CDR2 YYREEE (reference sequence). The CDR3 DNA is TGTGCCAGCAGCTTGACCTGGACAGCCCAGACTAATTCACCCCTCCACTTT. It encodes CASSLTWTAQTNSPLHF.

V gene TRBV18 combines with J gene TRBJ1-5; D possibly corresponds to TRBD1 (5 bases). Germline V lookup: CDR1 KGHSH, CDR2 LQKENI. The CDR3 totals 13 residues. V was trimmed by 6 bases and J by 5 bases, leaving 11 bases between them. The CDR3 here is CASSPQGYQPQHF. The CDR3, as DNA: TGTGCCAGCTCGCCGCAGGGTTATCAGCCCCAGCATTTT.

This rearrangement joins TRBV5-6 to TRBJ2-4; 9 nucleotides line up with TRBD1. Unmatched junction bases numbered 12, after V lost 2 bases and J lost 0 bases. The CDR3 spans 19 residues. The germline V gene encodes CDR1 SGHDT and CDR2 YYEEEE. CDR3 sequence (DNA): TGTGCCAGCAGCTTCTCAAGGACAGGGGCAACCGTAGCCAAAAACATTCAGTACTTC. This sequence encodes CASSFSRTGATVAKNIQYF.

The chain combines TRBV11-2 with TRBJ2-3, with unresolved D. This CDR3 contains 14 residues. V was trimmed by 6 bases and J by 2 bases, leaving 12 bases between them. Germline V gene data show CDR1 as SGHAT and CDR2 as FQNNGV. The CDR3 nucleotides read TGTGCCAGCAGTATTGGGCCAAACACAGATACGCAGTATTTT. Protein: CASSIGPNTDTQYF.

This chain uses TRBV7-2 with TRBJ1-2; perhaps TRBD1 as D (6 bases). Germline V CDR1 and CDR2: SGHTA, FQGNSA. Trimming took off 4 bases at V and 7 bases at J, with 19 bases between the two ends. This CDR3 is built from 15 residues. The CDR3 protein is CASSSGQFSGGGYTF. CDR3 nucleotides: TGTGCCAGCAGCTCTGGACAGTTTTCGGGTGGTGGCTACACCTTC. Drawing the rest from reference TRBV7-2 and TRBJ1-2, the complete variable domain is GAGVSQSPSNKVTEKGKDVELRCDPISGHTALYWYRQSLGQGLEFLIYFQGNSAPDKSGLPSDRFSAERTGGSVSTLTIQRTQQEDSAVYLCASSSGQFSGGGYTFGSGTRLTVV.

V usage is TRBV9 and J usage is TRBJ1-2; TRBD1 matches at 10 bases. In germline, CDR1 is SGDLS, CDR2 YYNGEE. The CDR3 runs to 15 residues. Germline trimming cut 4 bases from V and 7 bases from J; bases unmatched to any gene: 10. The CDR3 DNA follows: TGTGCCAGCAGCATCCGGACAGGGGGTCATAGTGGCTACACCTTC. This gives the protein CASSIRTGGHSGYTF.

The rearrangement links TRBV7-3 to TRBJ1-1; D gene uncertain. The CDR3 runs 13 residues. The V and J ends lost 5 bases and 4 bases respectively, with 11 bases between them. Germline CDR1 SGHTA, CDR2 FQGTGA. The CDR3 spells CASSKTGSTEAFF. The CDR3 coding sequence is TGTGCCAGCAGCAAAACGGGTAGCACTGAAGCTTTCTTT.